One T cell receptor (beta chain) is described in this entry. Many counts were recorded for this clonotype. The specificity of this receptor is unknown. Within one base of it there is no much larger clone, and no base qualities were kept. This sample's time point label indicates: newly diagnosed GD, antithyroid drugs for less than 3 months. RNA was extracted from PBMCs in TRIzol for both TCR sequencing and RNA sequencing. The diagnosis of Graves' disease followed American Thyroid Association guidelines. Patients for the study were recruited at an endocrinology department in Xi'an, China. From each patient, around 9 milliliters of peripheral blood was collected into an EDTA anticoagulant tube. Ficoll Paque Plus density gradient separation was used to isolate PBMCs, and no additional T cell sorting was done. RNA quality was checked with an Agilent 2100 Bioanalyzer and agarose gel, and concentration with a NanoDrop 2000.

The sample originates from a study of regulatory T cells in long-lasting Graves disease (dated by TCRdb to the early 2020s). In terms of the full investigation: Patients with newly diagnosed Graves' disease had been on antithyroid drugs for under 3 months. This study used TCR sequencing and RNA sequencing of peripheral blood to compare persistent Graves' disease patients against newly diagnosed Graves' disease patients. The study was registered as a clinical trial and conducted in China. A total of around 33 samples underwent TCR sequencing, from about 13 patients with persistent Graves' disease and approximately 20 patients with newly diagnosed Graves' disease.

Libraries were prepared through multiplex PCR. Sequencing was carried out with an Illumina HiSeq 4000. TCR beta libraries were built with iRepertoire HTBI primers and Arm-PCR amplification of CDR3 regions. PCR products were gel purified before sequencing. For the original study's pipeline: Across samples, roughly 60 TRBV and 14 TRBJ segments were identified and used for gene usage analysis of CDR3 amino acid clonotypes. COPE and FqMerger were used to merge filtered high-quality paired reads into contigs. BLAST was used to align contigs to IMGT TRBV, TRBD and TRBJ reference genes, and CDR3 was defined according to IMGT. Highly expanded clones were defined as clonotypes with a frequency above 0.1%. Repertoire diversity was measured by Shannon entropy, and V-J evenness by the Gini coefficient. A clonotype was considered public if more than one individual shared it. Through fastp at Q25 and MiXCR, TCRdb rebuilt clones from the public reads, retaining in-frame beta chains. Rows are unified per CDR3 protein, each entry keeping the most common DNA and genes. The V and J calls here are based on TCRdb, not the publication. The sample table holds approximately 400,000 distinct CDR3 sequences, of which about 15% were seen once. The biggest ten clones account for 15% to 20% of the sample.

Unmatched junction bases come to 11, with V trimmed by 5 bases and J by 3 bases. There are 17 amino acids in the CDR3, from cysteine to phenylalanine inclusive. Of all the DNA, just the CDR3 is kept, 51 bases in frame from base 1. Paper-wide results and their limitations: Preferential use of TRBV28, TRBJ1-2 and TRBJ2-5 was observed in persistent disease, whereas TRBV20-1 and TRBJ2-1 were favored in newly diagnosed disease. Patients with persistent disease shared more public clonotypes (about 2,500) than newly diagnosed patients did (nearly 1,000). The small sample size was acknowledged by the authors as a limitation that may reduce accuracy. Only peripheral blood was studied, because thyroid tissue, the primary lesion, was inaccessible. Sequencing and analysis were restricted to the TCR beta chain. Persistent Graves' disease patients showed lower TCR Shannon entropy and fewer highly expanded clones than newly diagnosed patients, suggesting clonal expansion.

This same sample was also part of a study on T cells in Graves' hyperthyroidism and ophthalmopathy. That second report states: Stable Graves' hyperthyroidism was defined as the absence of progression to ophthalmopathy over 18 months of follow-up. The hyperthyroidism patients were between 18 and 65 years old and newly diagnosed, with a disease duration of less than 2 months. The study excluded patients with uncontrolled infections, other autoimmune diseases, pregnancy or lactation. Diagnoses relied on clinical symptoms, serum thyroxine and TRAb, thyroid ultrasound and orbital computed tomography. For the first round of RT-PCR on the TCR CDR3, the HTBI primer set was used together with the Qiagen OneStep RT-PCR kit. Most expanded thyroid clonotypes (frequency above 0.001) were also detected in blood, a finding suggesting that blood repertoires may reflect thyroid immune responses. In cross-validation, a model built on a 13 V-J signature told ophthalmopathy apart from stable hyperthyroidism with approximately 90% sensitivity and approximately 81% specificity, and in testing the same model reached 80%/75%. During validation, the model predicted progression to ophthalmopathy a median of about 5.9 months ahead of onset, with almost 71% sensitivity and less than 85% specificity. To identify TCR V-J signatures that set the groups apart, the researchers used a discovery cohort of more than 95 patients, made up of around 42 with Graves' ophthalmopathy and 55 to 65 with stable Graves' hyperthyroidism. Prospective prediction of ophthalmopathy was tested in an independent validation cohort of under 20 hyperthyroidism patients and 17 patients who later progressed to ophthalmopathy. The 100 or so discovery patients were randomly divided into training and test sets at a 7:3 ratio. The study also compared thyroid tissue and blood T-cell repertoires from several Graves' hyperthyroidism patients. After blood sampling, hyperthyroidism patients were treated with methimazole at a starting dose of 30 mg daily, and ophthalmopathy patients were treated with high-dose intravenous methylprednisolone. A second multiplex PCR round built the libraries, followed by size selection and purification. Paired-end sequencing of the libraries was performed with 100 bp reads on an Illumina HiSeq2000. Raw data were processed with SOAPnuke, discarding reads with adapters, uncalled bases, mean Phred below 15, or no exact constant-primer or identifier match. COPE v1.2.5 was used to merge the high-quality paired reads, and each unique nucleotide sequence was defined as a clonotype. Clonotypes were aligned to IMGT TRBV, TRBD and TRBJ reference segments using MiTCR v1.1. Only V-J combinations with frequency above 0.0001, covering approximately 99% of repertoires, were analysed. A TCS score was defined as the ratio between F50 (clonal expansion) and ExV (chaos), using BLOSUM62-based TCRdist between CDR3 peptides within each V-J. Welch's t-statistics and random forest reduced approximately 520 V-J features to fewer than 15, which were used in a naive Bayes classifier (R e1071). No statistical method was used to set the sample size in advance, and investigators knew the group allocation. TCR Vbeta CDR3 sequencing of around 130 peripheral blood samples (approximately 44 ophthalmopathy, around 80 hyperthyroidism and some 17 progressor patients) is reported in the paper.

The sequences come from peripheral blood mononuclear cells (PBMCs), collected at new diagnosis, from a patient treated with antithyroid drugs. This receptor was obtained from a woman aged 25 to 45 with Graves disease. Donor details come from another sample of the same person, matched by shared clones. The chain uses TRBV12-3 or TRBV12-4 and TRBJ1-5, with 9 bases matching TRBD1. The CDR3 protein: CASSLGQGQGNNQPQHF. The nucleotides read TGTGCCAGCAGTCTGGGCCAGGGACAGGGAAACAATCAGCCCCAGCATTTT.